These 16 T cell receptor beta chains originate from one sample sequenced in a study of tumor-infiltrating lymphocytes in primary liver carcinoma. The input was approximately 500 ng total RNA; TCR beta cDNA was made from it with a constant-region primer. Investigators got TCR beta libraries out of three nested multiplex PCR rounds, done with slightly modified ARM-PCR. Forward primers for TRBV1-TRBV30 and a C-beta reverse primer served the first two PCR rounds, at around 11 cycles each. From the multiplex PCR reads, TCRdb called clonotypes with MiXCR, one entry per CDR3 protein. The sample has about 100,000 distinct CDR3 sequences; 65% to 75% are singletons. The study co-extracted DNA and RNA from about 19-30 mg of unsorted bulk tissue. The material sequenced was liver tumor tissue from sampling region 2. Subset specified: tumor region T2, inferior pole. These receptor sequences come from a woman aged 60-75 years with primary liver carcinoma and hepatitis B virus infection.

The sample holds many counts of this clonotype. V gene TRBV5-6 combines with J gene TRBJ2-5; D is unclear. In germline, CDR1 is SGHDT, CDR2 YYEEEE. V was cut by 4 bases and J by 2 bases, with 15 bases left in between. The CDR3 is 15 residues long. The CDR3 loop reads CASSQRIPMQETQYF. The CDR3 DNA sequence: TGTGCCAGCAGCCAGAGGATTCCCATGCAAGAGACCCAGTACTTC.

This clonotype has at least ten counts. This rearrangement joins TRBV6-1 to TRBJ2-5; no definite D call. The germline V gene has CDR1 MNHNS and CDR2 SASEGT. V was shortened by 1 base and J by 3 bases, with 6 bases between the two germline ends. The length of the CDR3 is 13 residues. The CDR3 bases are TGTGCCAGCAGTGAAGACCCAGAAGAGACCCAGTACTTC. It yields the protein CASSEDPEETQYF.

On this clonotype: Since no conserved phenylalanine or tryptophan closes the CDR3, a read error is the likely cause. The chain has TRBV11-3 and TRBJ2-1; D not certain. The CDR3 is 17 residues long. V was trimmed by 5 bases and J by 1 base, leaving 18 bases between them. Germline V gene data show CDR1 as SGHNT and CDR2 as YENEEA. The CDR3 DNA reads TGTGCCAGCAGCATAGGGTTCGGCGAGCTTTCCTACAATGAGCAGTTCTCC. It specifies CASSIGFGELSYNEQFS.

Notes on this clonotype: Its ends do not fully match the called genes, so a read error is possible. The V and J genes are TRBV6-5 and TRBJ2-2; a possible D gene is TRBD1 (6 bases). Per germline, CDR1 MNHEY and CDR2 SVGAGI. The CDR3 length is 15 residues. The CDR3 protein is CANSYWGRVTGELFF. The CDR3, as DNA: TGTGCCAACAGTTACTGGGGGCGCGTCACCGGGGAGCTGTTTTTT.

A remark on this clonotype: A read error may be the cause here, since a much bigger clone is one base away. V usage is TRBV14 and J usage is TRBJ2-7; D gene unclear. Germline assignment: CDR1 SGHDN and CDR2 FVKESK. The V gene lost 4 bases and the J gene lost 4 bases, with 8 bases spanning the gap. CDR3 length: 12 amino acids. The CDR3 DNA sequence: TGTGCCAGCAGCCCGCACAAGTACGAGCAGTACTTC. Protein: CASSPHKYEQYF.

About this clonotype itself: The junction does not match germline at one end; this may be a read error. The genes are TRBV29-1 and TRBJ2-3; 8 bases are shared with TRBD1. The CDR3 length is 14 residues. Germline lookup yields CDR1 SQVTM and CDR2 ANQGSEA. The CDR3 DNA reads as TGCGGCCTTGGGGACAGGACCCTCACAGATACGCTGTATTTT. Its protein product is CGLGDRTLTDTLYF.

This clonotype was counted ten times or more. This sequence joins TRBV29-1 and TRBJ2-5, with 7 bases identical to TRBD2. V lost 6 bases, J lost 5 bases, and 6 bases stayed unmatched. CDR3 size: 12 residues. The germline V gene has CDR1 SQVTM and CDR2 ANQGSEA. The CDR3 loop reads CSVGGGLETQYF. The DNA of the CDR3 is TGCAGCGTGGGGGGGGGTTTGGAGACCCAGTACTTC.

The genes are TRBV7-9 and TRBJ2-3; 13 bases map to TRBD2. Trimming cost V 4 bases and J 2 bases; bases outside gene matches: 9. The CDR3 runs to 18 residues. The germline CDR1 and CDR2 sequences are SEHNR and FQNEAQ (reference sequence). This CDR3 is CASSSSKGLAGTTDTQYF. Written as DNA, the CDR3 is TGTGCCAGCAGCTCATCGAAGGGACTAGCGGGAACCACAGATACGCAGTATTTT.

The chain recombines TRBV6-5 with TRBJ2-3, with a possible D match to TRBD2 (6 bases). Trimming removed 7 bases from V and 4 bases from J, with 18 bases in between. Germline lookup yields CDR1 MNHEY and CDR2 SVGAGI. The CDR3 has 15 residues. The CDR3, as DNA: TGTGCCAGCACCCCATGGCGGGGTGTGTCAGATACGCAGTATTTT. As protein: CASTPWRGVSDTQYF.

This clonotype has a count of ten or more. The chain links TRBV5-1 to TRBJ1-2, with TRBD1 matching over 8 bases. Germline CDR1 is SGHRS and CDR2 is YFSETQ. V was clipped by 2 bases and J by 6 bases; unmatched bases: 3. CDR3 length: 13 amino acids. CDR3 region: CASSLQGEHGYTF. CDR3 DNA: TGCGCCAGCAGCTTACAGGGGGAACATGGCTACACCTTC.

V usage is TRBV20-1 and J usage is TRBJ2-1; D is unclear. The CDR3 is made up of 13 amino acids. The ends were cut back, 0 bases at V and 6 bases at J, with 9 bases in the middle. The germline V gene has CDR1 DFQATT and CDR2 SNEGSKA (reference sequence). The CDR3 DNA is TGCAGTGCTAGAGAGGGTACGGGCAATGAGCAGTTCTTC. Translation: CSAREGTGNEQFF.

This clonotype was counted only a few times. An end of the junction differs from the germline gene, which may be a read error. The chain is built from TRBV6-6 and TRBJ2-7; 8 bases fit TRBD1. The CDR3 loop spans 15 amino acids. Germline CDR1 and CDR2: MNHNY and SVGAGI (reference sequence). The DNA for the CDR3 is TGTGCTAGCAGTTACAGGACAGGGTTAAGGTACGAGCAGTACTTC. This translates into CASSYRTGLRYEQYF.

Only one count was recorded for this clonotype. The junction departs from the called germline gene at one end, perhaps through a read error. This chain connects TRBV29-1 to TRBJ2-1; D uncertain. CDR1 is SQVTM and CDR2 is ANQGSEA in the germline V gene. This CDR3 has 13 amino acids. The CDR3 sequence is CSVGRLSYNGQFF. The CDR3 DNA sequence: TGCAGCGTTGGCAGACTCTCCTACAATGGGCAGTTCTTC.

Concerning this clonotype: The CDR3 does not end in the conserved phenylalanine or tryptophan, so this is likely a read error. The chain combines TRBV6-1 with TRBJ1-3; D unclear. The CDR3 covers 14 residues. Germline V CDR1 and CDR2: MNHNS, SASEGT. The CDR3 DNA reads TGTGCCAGGAGTGAAAACGGCTCTGGAAACACCATATATTCT. It is translated as CARSENGSGNTIYS.

This clonotype came up a few times. Being one base from a much bigger clone, this may be a read error. V and J are TRBV28 and TRBJ1-5, with D possibly TRBD1 on 6 matching bases. The CDR3 is 15 residues long. Trimming shortened V by 8 bases and J by 6 bases, and 20 bases separated the two germline ends. Germline CDR1 MDHEN, CDR2 SYDVKM. CDR3 loop: CASGSLQGGGQPQHF. CDR3 DNA sequence: TGTGCCAGCGGATCGTTACAGGGTGGGGGTCAGCCCCAGCATTTT.

On this clonotype: A much larger clone sits a single nucleotide away, making a read error possible. This rearrangement joins TRBV7-9 to TRBJ2-7; TRBD2 is a possible D gene (5 bases). Germline CDR1 SEHNR, CDR2 FQNEAQ (reference sequence). This CDR3 comprises 13 residues. V shed 3 bases and J shed 10 bases, with 16 bases lying between them. The CDR3 DNA is TGTGCCAGCAGCTTGGCTAGCTACCTTTCTCAGTACTTC. It is translated as CASSLASYLSQYF. Filled out from reference TRBV7-9 and TRBJ2-7, the complete variable domain reads DTGVSQNPRHKITKRGQNVTFRCDPISEHNRLYWYRQTLGQGPEFLTYFQNEAQLEKSRLLSDRFSAERPKGSFSTLEIQRTEQGDSAMYLCASSLASYLSQYFGPGTRLTVT.